These 5 T cell receptor beta chains were all obtained from the same sample, sequenced in a study of cytomegalovirus exposure and HLA in healthy donors. Profiling relied on immunoSEQ multiplex PCR, and the TCRdb table lists in-frame clones only, not all of them. The repertoire holds about 220,000 clones, with approximately 88% as singletons. The sequenced sample consisted of PBMCs. These receptors originate from a woman in her 30s in good health and CMV-seropositive.

This chain uses TRBV9 with TRBJ1-1; D is possibly TRBD1 (6 bases). V lost 2 bases, J lost 0 bases, and 11 bases lay in between. The CDR3 is 15 residues long. Germline assignment: CDR1 SGDLS and CDR2 YYNGEE. CDR3 sequence reads: CASSVTDRLNTEAFF. The CDR3 nucleotides read TGTGCCAGCAGCGTGACCGACAGGTTGAACACTGAAGCTTTCTTT.

J is TRBJ1-2 and V is TRBV5-1; 10 bases fit TRBD1. After removal of 5 bases from V and 0 bases from J, the junction contained 1 base not matched to a gene. This CDR3 has 14 residues. Germline V lookup: CDR1 SGHRS, CDR2 YFSETQ. CDR3 nucleotides: TGCGCCAGCAGGACAGGGGGCGCTAACTATGGCTACACCTTC. Its translation is CASRTGGANYGYTF. The whole variable domain, filled in from reference TRBV5-1 and TRBJ1-2, reads KAGVTQTPRYLIKTRGQQVTLSCSPISGHRSVSWYQQTPGQGLQFLFEYFSETQRNKGNFPGRFSGRQFSNSRSEMNVSTLELGDSALYLCASRTGGANYGYTFGSGTRLTVV.

The chain combines TRBV2 with TRBJ2-7; the D call may be TRBD1 or TRBD2 (6 bases each). Germline-derived CDR1 and CDR2 are SNHLY and FYNNEI. The CDR3 is made up of 14 amino acids. Trimming removed 6 bases at V and 0 bases at J, with 12 bases between. CDR3 sequence (DNA): TGTGCCAGCAGGGAGGGGGTTACCTCCTACGAGCAGTACTTC. This gives the protein CASREGVTSYEQYF.

CDR3: CASSLGQQLNTEAFF. The CDR3 DNA reads as TGTGCCAGCAGCTTAGGCCAACAGCTGAACACTGAAGCTTTCTTT. The gene calls are TRBV13 and TRBJ1-1, with unresolved D. Germline V lookup: CDR1 PRHDT, CDR2 FYEKMQ (reference sequence). The CDR3 consists of 15 residues. V was cut by 0 bases and J by 0 bases, with 8 bases left in between. Drawing the rest from reference TRBV13 and TRBJ1-1, the complete variable domain is AAGVIQSPRHLIKEKRETATLKCYPIPRHDTVYWYQQGPGQDPQFLISFYEKMQSDKGSIPDRFSAQQFSDYHSELNMSSLELGDSALYFCASSLGQQLNTEAFFGQGTRLTVV.

The chain's CDR3 is CASVRGSGSNEQFF. CDR3 coding DNA: TGTGCCAGCGTCCGGGGTAGCGGGAGTAATGAGCAGTTCTTC. V and J are TRBV2 and TRBJ2-1; TRBD2 agrees at 9 bases. After removal of 8 bases from V and 7 bases from J, the junction contained 9 bases not matched to a gene. This CDR3 region has 14 residues. CDR1 is SNHLY, CDR2 FYNNEI, per germline. Full variable domain (missing parts from reference TRBV2 and TRBJ2-1): EPEVTQTPSHQVTQMGQEVILRCVPISNHLYFYWYRQILGQKVEFLVSFYNNEISEKSEIFDDQFSVERPDGSNFTLKIRSTKLEDSAMYFCASVRGSGSNEQFFGPGTRLTVL.